The T cell receptor beta chain under discussion was sequenced for a study of Graves' ophthalmopathy and Graves' hyperthyroidism. Overall study results and limits: Most expanded clonotypes from thyroid (those above 0.001 frequency) were also found in blood.

Details on this clonotype: Its specificity is not known.

Amplification from RNA transcripts yielded the TCR beta CDR3 regions. A first-round RT-PCR used HTBI primers, followed by a second-round multiplex PCR. TCRdb re-derived calls from the multiplex PCR reads in MiXCR, one entry per CDR3 protein. The profile shows fewer than 650,000 distinct CDR3 sequences, over 20% of them singletons. This CDR3 is built from 18 residues. CDR1 and CDR2 (germline): SGHDN, FVKESK. The V end lost 0 bases, the J end lost 5 bases, and 20 bases lay between the germline ends. Enrolled hyperthyroidism patients had a new diagnosis, a duration under 2 months, and an age of 18 to 65. Other autoimmune diseases, uncontrolled infections, pregnancy or lactation ruled patients out of participation. PBMCs were isolated from an approximately 10 ml sample of fresh peripheral blood.

The chain recombines TRBV14 with TRBJ2-1; D is perhaps TRBD2 (6 bases). The clonotype was recovered from a woman aged 18-29 years with stable Graves' hyperthyroidism. Some clones in this sample may be carry-over from other donors' samples. The sequenced material came from peripheral blood. The CDR3 region is CASSQDIDAAGPHNEQFF. The CDR3 coding sequence is TGTGCCAGCAGCCAAGACATCGATGCAGCGGGTCCCCACAATGAGCAGTTCTTC.